Below, 17 T cell receptor beta chains from the same sample are listed, as sequenced in a study of shared clonotypes between healthy human individuals. The table came from immunoSEQ multiplex PCR; TCRdb's copy has only in-frame clones and leaves some out. The sample lists over a million clones; about 75% were seen once. The sample comprised memory CD4+ T cells sorted from blood. Subset of the sample: CD45RA-negative fraction. The receptors here all came from a man between 18 and 35 years old in good health.

This clone was detected only a few times. This chain links TRBV2 with TRBJ1-1, with D perhaps TRBD1 (5 bases). The CDR3 contains 14 residues. Germline V CDR1 and CDR2: SNHLY, FYNNEI. V was trimmed by 6 bases and J by 1 base, leaving 12 bases between them. DNA for the CDR3: TGTGCCAGCAGGGCGGGGACTGCGAACACTGAAGCTTTCTTT. It is translated as CASRAGTANTEAFF. Based on the CDR3 plus reference TRBV2 and TRBJ1-1, the full variable domain is EPEVTQTPSHQVTQMGQEVILRCVPISNHLYFYWYRQILGQKVEFLVSFYNNEISEKSEIFDDQFSVERPDGSNFTLKIRSTKLEDSAMYFCASRAGTANTEAFFGQGTRLTVV.

The chain has TRBV6-5 and TRBJ2-7; tentatively, D is TRBD2 (5 bases). V dropped 2 bases and J dropped 1 base, with 12 bases sitting between them. The V gene's germline CDR1 is MNHEY and CDR2 SVGAGI. The CDR3 is 15 amino acids. The CDR3 region is CASSYLSRASYEQYF. CDR3 nucleotides: TGTGCCAGCAGTTACCTGTCGCGGGCTTCCTACGAGCAGTACTTC.

The chain links TRBV19 to TRBJ1-2; TRBD1 might be the D (6 bases). This CDR3 has 13 residues. Deletions cut 10 bases from V and 4 bases from J, with 16 bases between. Looked up from germline, CDR1 is LNHDA and CDR2 is SQIVND (reference sequence). The chain's CDR3 is CATHAGTPYGYTF. The CDR3 nucleotides read TGTGCCACACATGCCGGGACACCCTATGGCTACACCTTC.

The rearrangement uses TRBV18 and TRBJ2-5; D perhaps matches TRBD2 (5 bases). This CDR3 has 16 residues. Germline V gives CDR1 KGHSH, CDR2 LQKENI. V lost 2 bases and J 3 bases, leaving 16 bases between the germline ends. CDR3 nucleotides: TGTGCCAGCTCACCATACCGAGCGGAGATGGAAGAGACCCAGTACTTC. Amino acid sequence: CASSPYRAEMEETQYF.

V gene TRBV11-3 combines with J gene TRBJ2-3; 10 bases are a match to TRBD1. Germline assignment: CDR1 SGHNT and CDR2 YENEEA. Losses at the gene ends were 5 bases for V and 2 bases for J; bases not matched to a gene: 4. The CDR3 length is 15 residues. The CDR3 loop is CASSRDRGATDTQYF. DNA of the CDR3: TGTGCCAGCAGCCGGGACAGGGGTGCCACAGATACGCAGTATTTT.

The chain carries TRBV7-2 and TRBJ1-5; D is ambiguous. The V gene's germline CDR1 is SGHTA and CDR2 FQGNSA. The V end lost 2 bases, the J end lost 9 bases, and 11 bases lay between the germline ends. This CDR3 comprises 13 residues. The CDR3 DNA is TGTGCCAGCAGCTTAAAGGGCCTTGGGCCCCAGCATTTT. Translating gives CASSLKGLGPQHF.

The chain links TRBV18 to TRBJ2-1, with TRBD2 identical over 9 bases. With 3 bases clipped from V and 2 bases from J, the junction kept 2 bases outside the gene matches. The CDR3 is 15 residues long. Germline CDR1 reads KGHSH; CDR2 reads LQKENI. CDR3 DNA: TGTGCCAGCTCACCTCCTAGCGGGGCCTACAATGAGCAGTTCTTC. Translating gives CASSPPSGAYNEQFF. Using reference TRBV18 and TRBJ2-1 for the parts outside the CDR3, the full variable domain is NAGVMQNPRHLVRRRGQEARLRCSPMKGHSHVYWYRQLPEEGLKFMVYLQKENIIDESGMPKERFSAEFPKEGPSILRIQQVVRGDSAAYFCASSPPSGAYNEQFFGPGTRLTVL.

Note on this clone: A single base separates this from a much larger clone, so it may be a read error. The rearrangement uses TRBV7-9 and TRBJ2-7, with 10 nucleotides matching TRBD2. This CDR3 region has 13 residues. V gave up 5 bases and J gave up 3 bases; unmatched junction bases: 1. CDR1 SEHNR and CDR2 FQNEAQ come from the germline V gene (reference sequence). CDR3 loop: CASSPSGGYEQYF. The CDR3 region has the DNA TGTGCCAGCAGCCCTAGCGGGGGCTACGAGCAGTACTTC.

The V call is TRBV28, the J call TRBJ2-7, with TRBD1 matching over 8 bases. CDR3 length: 12 amino acids. J gave up 5 bases and V 7 bases, and 4 bases lay outside the gene matches. The germline V gene encodes CDR1 MDHEN and CDR2 SYDVKM. The CDR3 DNA reads TGTGCCAGCAACGACAGGGGCCACGAGCAGTACTTC. This codes for CASNDRGHEQYF.

V is TRBV6-1 and J is TRBJ2-7, with TRBD1 identical over 10 bases. The germline CDR1 and CDR2 sequences are MNHNS and SASEGT. V shed 3 bases and J 2 bases; nucleotides not matched to a gene: 7. This CDR3 region has 16 residues. The CDR3 coding sequence is TGTGCCAGCAGTGATCGGGGACAGGGGACCACCTACGAGCAGTACTTC. This codes for CASSDRGQGTTYEQYF.

This clone was found a few times. The chain carries TRBV2 and TRBJ1-2; no clear D gene. CDR1 and CDR2 from the germline V gene are SNHLY and FYNNEI. Trimming cost V 7 bases and J 4 bases, with 13 bases left between them. The CDR3 extends over 13 amino acids. CDR3 sequence (DNA): TGTGCCAGCACCCCAACAGATGTCTATGGCTACACCTTC. Translating gives CASTPTDVYGYTF.

This clone was picked up one time. Here the CDR3 reads CASSDIRTSRSETQYF. The CDR3 DNA reads TGCGCCAGCAGTGATATCCGGACTAGTCGATCAGAGACCCAGTACTTC. The rearrangement uses TRBV10-2 and TRBJ2-5; 7 bases align to TRBD2. CDR3 length: 16 amino acids. Germline lookup yields CDR1 WSHSY and CDR2 SAAADI. The V and J ends lost 3 bases and 4 bases, in that order; junction bases with no gene match: 11.

The table lists this clone with a few counts. This sequence joins TRBV27 and TRBJ2-4, with D uncertain. This CDR3 spans 15 amino acids. Per germline, CDR1 MNHEY and CDR2 SMNVEV (reference sequence). Trimming removed 6 bases from V and 0 bases from J, with 12 bases in between. The CDR3 sequence is CASSPTILAKNIQYF. The CDR3 region has the DNA TGTGCCAGCAGCCCAACAATCTTAGCCAAAAACATTCAGTACTTC.

The J gene is TRBJ2-7, the V gene TRBV6-5; D is perhaps TRBD1 (6 bases). This CDR3 has 15 amino acids. V was cut by 6 bases and J by 3 bases, with 18 bases left in between. Germline V gene lookup returns CDR1 MNHEY and CDR2 SVGAGI. DNA of the CDR3: TGTGCCAGCAGACCCATTAGGGACACCGACTACGAGCAGTACTTC. Protein sequence: CASRPIRDTDYEQYF.

This clone appeared many times. CDR3 protein: CASSLVTTSGRATGSDTQYF. In DNA form, the CDR3 reads TGTGCCAGCAGCTTAGTAACGACTAGCGGGAGGGCCACGGGGTCAGATACGCAGTATTTT. The chain carries TRBV13 and TRBJ2-3, with 14 bases identical to TRBD2. The CDR3 runs 20 residues. Germline V gives CDR1 PRHDT, CDR2 FYEKMQ (reference sequence). The V gene end was trimmed by 1 base and the J gene end by 4 bases; junction bases not matched to a gene: 13. The variable domain in full, completed from reference TRBV13 and TRBJ2-3, reads AAGVIQSPRHLIKEKRETATLKCYPIPRHDTVYWYQQGPGQDPQFLISFYEKMQSDKGSIPDRFSAQQFSDYHSELNMSSLELGDSALYFCASSLVTTSGRATGSDTQYFGPGTRLTVL.

The rearrangement links TRBV28 to TRBJ1-5; 10 positions match TRBD1. V lost 7 bases, J lost 3 bases, and 6 bases stayed unmatched. The CDR3 loop spans 15 amino acids. From germline, CDR1 is MDHEN and CDR2 SYDVKM. The CDR3 sequence is CASIDRGPSNQPQHF. The DNA of the CDR3 is TGTGCCAGCATAGACAGGGGGCCTTCCAATCAGCCCCAGCATTTT.

This clone was picked up a small number of times. The rearrangement links TRBV6-1 to TRBJ2-7; D call uncertain. Trimming shortened V by 4 bases and J by 3 bases, and 10 bases separated the two germline ends. The CDR3 length is 13 residues. The V gene's germline CDR1 is MNHNS and CDR2 SASEGT. The CDR3 coding sequence is TGTGCCAGCAGTGGATATCTGTACTACGAGCAGTACTTC. Its translation is CASSGYLYYEQYF.